Sequencing of this T cell receptor (beta chain) was carried out in a study of blood T cell repertoires in COVID-19. Across the study: The United States, Italy and Spain supplied acute and convalescent COVID-19 samples.

This clone has a handful of counts. Trimming stripped 4 bases from V and 12 bases from J, with 25 bases between. The CDR3 sequence is 15 residues long. CDR1 is SGHRS and CDR2 is YFSETQ in the germline V gene. In the study's own analysis: Amplification of reference gene primers provided the estimated nucleated cell counts. This table comes from immunoSEQ multiplex PCR, and its TCRdb copy is limited to in-frame clones, with some not included. V and J calls and clone size are copied from that table; D and trimming were computed from the DNA. Here the sample spans about 150,000 clones, around 89% being singletons.

This sequence originates from a woman aged 40 to 49 with acute or convalescent COVID-19. Input material: peripheral blood. The chain is built from TRBV5-1 and TRBJ1-2, with unresolved D. The CDR3 DNA sequence: TGCGCCAGCAGCCAAAGAACGGACGGACTGGGGAAGAACACCTTC. Its protein product is CASSQRTDGLGKNTF.